The sequence of this TCR beta chain was determined in a study of cytomegalovirus exposure and HLA in healthy donors. A word on this clone: Its antigen is unknown.

The CDR3 is 12 amino acids. V was pared by 3 bases and J by 8 bases, with 7 bases between. Germline V gene lookup returns CDR1 MNHNY and CDR2 SVGAGI (reference sequence). Repertoires were generated with immunoSEQ multiplex PCR, while TCRdb's copy carries only in-frame clones and drops some. The sample contains about 150,000 clones, about nine tenths of which appear only once. Whole-study findings and limits: Rare TCR sequences predominated, though certain public TCRs were found in many donors. Researchers counted approximately 160 TCR beta chains as cytomegalovirus-associated. In a later analysis, first-cohort TCR clusters were found to tend to co-occur in the 130 or so validation repertoires.

The V call is TRBV6-6, the J call TRBJ2-2, with unresolved D. The receptor was derived from a man between 18 and 35 years old in good health and CMV-seronegative. Specimen: PBMCs. DNA of the CDR3: TGTGCCAGCAGTTATGTTCAGGGGGAGCTGTTTTTT. Its translation is CASSYVQGELFF.